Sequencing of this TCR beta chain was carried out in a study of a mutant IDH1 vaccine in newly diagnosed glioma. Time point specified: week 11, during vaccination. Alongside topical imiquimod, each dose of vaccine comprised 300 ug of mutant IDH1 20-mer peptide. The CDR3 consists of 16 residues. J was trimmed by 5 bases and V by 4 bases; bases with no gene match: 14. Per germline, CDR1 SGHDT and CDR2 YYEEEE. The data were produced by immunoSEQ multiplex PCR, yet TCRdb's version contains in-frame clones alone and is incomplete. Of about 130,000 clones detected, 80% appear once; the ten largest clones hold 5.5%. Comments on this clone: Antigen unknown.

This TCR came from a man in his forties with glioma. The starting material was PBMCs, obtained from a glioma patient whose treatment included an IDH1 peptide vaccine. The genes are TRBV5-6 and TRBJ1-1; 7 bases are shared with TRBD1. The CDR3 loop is CASSHLKVAGGTEAFF. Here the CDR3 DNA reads TGTGCCAGCAGCCACCTTAAGGTGGCAGGGGGAACTGAAGCTTTCTTT.